The 30 T cell receptor beta chains listed next were all sequenced from one sample in a study of radiation and T cells in renal cell carcinoma. Time point of the sample: blood 4 weeks post-SBRT, at nephrectomy. Treatment indicated: 15 Gy SBRT to primary tumor, nephrectomy 4 weeks later. Measured with immunoSEQ multiplex PCR; TCRdb has only the in-frame clones, and not every one. The sample shows fewer than 200,000 clones, roughly 90% of them seen only once. Source: blood, taken from a patient whose treatment included radiotherapy and nephrectomy. Source of these receptors: a woman aged 45 to 65 with renal cell carcinoma.

The sample holds one count of this clone. V usage is TRBV29-1 and J usage is TRBJ2-7; 11 bases are shared with TRBD1. From germline, CDR1 is SQVTM and CDR2 ANQGSEA. CDR3 length equals 15 residues. With V trimmed by 4 bases and J by 3 bases, 8 bases remained unmatched. The CDR3 DNA reads as TGCAGCGTTGTGCGGGGGGACAGGGGGTTCTACGAGCAGTACTTC. It encodes CSVVRGDRGFYEQYF.

The CDR3 DNA is TGTGCCAGCAGCTTAGAAGGGGGCGCCGGTCCCCAGCATTTT. It specifies CASSLEGGAGPQHF. The rearrangement joins TRBV11-2 to TRBJ1-5; 7 nucleotides match TRBD1. Trimming cost V 0 bases and J 10 bases; bases outside gene matches: 6. In germline, CDR1 is SGHAT, CDR2 FQNNGV. The length of the CDR3 is 14 residues.

This chain connects TRBV7-6 to TRBJ1-1; no clear D gene. Germline V gene lookup returns CDR1 SGHVS and CDR2 FNYEAQ. The CDR3 is made up of 16 amino acids. Trimming took 1 base from V and 2 from J, leaving 14 bases between them. The chain's CDR3 is CASSLGAPGRNTEAFF. The CDR3 DNA sequence: TGTGCCAGCAGCTTAGGGGCCCCGGGCCGAAACACTGAAGCTTTCTTT.

This clone was observed a single time. The chain uses TRBV4-2 and TRBJ2-1; D not resolved. CDR1 LGHNA and CDR2 YNFKEQ come from the germline V gene. The CDR3 extends over 12 amino acids. The V end was cut by 1 base, the J end by 10 bases, with 8 bases between. CDR3 amino acids: CASSQVKREQFF. The CDR3 nucleotides are TGTGCCAGCAGCCAAGTAAAAAGGGAGCAGTTCTTC.

The rearrangement uses TRBV7-2 and TRBJ1-3; D might be TRBD1 (5 bases). From germline, CDR1 is SGHTA and CDR2 FQGNSA. The CDR3 spans 15 residues. V dropped 1 base and J dropped 2 bases, with 9 bases sitting between them. The CDR3 region has the DNA TGTGCCAGCAGCTTAGTCGTAGGGGCTGGAAACACCATATATTTT. Encoded protein: CASSLVVGAGNTIYF.

Regarding this clone: Within the sample, other DNA sequences also encode this same CDR3. The J gene is TRBJ1-2, the V gene TRBV30; no clear D gene. The CDR3 runs to 13 residues. Germline CDR1 and CDR2: GTSNPN and SVGIG (reference sequence). V was clipped by 2 bases and J by 2 bases, with 9 bases between them. CDR3 region: CAWSPGGNYGYTF. DNA of the CDR3: TGTGCCTGGAGTCCTGGCGGCAACTATGGCTACACCTTC.

The V gene is TRBV6-1, the J gene TRBJ1-5; D remains ambiguous. This CDR3 comprises 14 residues. V lost 2 bases, J lost 7 bases, and 12 bases lay in between. Germline V CDR1 and CDR2: MNHNS, SASEGT. The CDR3 DNA reads as TGTGCCAGCAGTGAAAATTGGGTACGGCAGCCCCAGCATTTT. Encoded protein: CASSENWVRQPQHF.

This chain uses TRBV19 with TRBJ1-2; a weak D match, TRBD1 (6 bases). V lost 4 bases and J lost 8, with 17 bases in between. The CDR3 runs 14 residues. The germline V gene encodes CDR1 LNHDA and CDR2 SQIVND (reference sequence). The CDR3 nucleotides are TGTGCCAGTAGTACCACAGGGAAATCGTACGGCTACACCTTC. This codes for CASSTTGKSYGYTF.

This chain's CDR3 is CASSHRTGSEKLFF. Here the CDR3 DNA reads TGTGCCAGCAGCCATAGGACAGGGTCTGAAAAACTGTTTTTT. The rearrangement uses TRBV4-2 and TRBJ1-4, with 8 nucleotides matching TRBD1. V was clipped by 3 bases and J by 7 bases; unmatched bases: 4. Germline V gives CDR1 LGHNA, CDR2 YNFKEQ. CDR3 length: 14 amino acids.

This chain uses TRBV10-1 with TRBJ2-2; D call uncertain. The CDR3 has 13 residues. The V gene's germline CDR1 is WNHNN and CDR2 SYGVQD (reference sequence). The V and J ends lost 4 bases and 5 bases respectively, with 8 bases between them. The CDR3 DNA is TGCGCCAGCAGTGTATTTTCAACCGGGGAGCTGTTTTTT. Protein product: CASSVFSTGELFF.

This clone occurred once. The rearrangement uses TRBV18 and TRBJ1-1; 9 bases line up with TRBD1. The CDR3 contains 15 residues. The junction had 6 bases not matched to a gene; V was cut back by 6 bases and J by 1 base. Per germline, CDR1 KGHSH and CDR2 LQKENI. The CDR3 sequence: CASSLGQGPNTEAFF. DNA for the CDR3: TGTGCCAGCTCGCTAGGACAGGGGCCGAACACTGAAGCTTTCTTT. Combining the CDR3 with reference TRBV18 and TRBJ1-1 gives the whole variable domain NAGVMQNPRHLVRRRGQEARLRCSPMKGHSHVYWYRQLPEEGLKFMVYLQKENIIDESGMPKERFSAEFPKEGPSILRIQQVVRGDSAAYFCASSLGQGPNTEAFFGQGTRLTVV.

The chain couples TRBV2 to TRBJ1-3; no firm D call. CDR1 is SNHLY and CDR2 is FYNNEI in the germline V gene. The CDR3 totals 16 residues. Trimming shortened V by 10 bases and J by 2 bases, and 21 bases separated the two germline ends. The chain's CDR3 is CATEPPRSGAGNTIYF. Written as DNA, the CDR3 is TGTGCCACCGAACCCCCCCGGAGTGGGGCTGGAAACACCATATATTTT.

Notes on this clone: The sample contains more than one DNA sequence encoding this CDR3. The rearrangement uses TRBV4-1 and TRBJ1-1; D is unresolved. CDR1 and CDR2 from the germline V gene are MGHRA and YSYEKL. This CDR3 has 15 amino acids. Trimming pared 2 bases from V and 0 bases from J, leaving 10 bases between. The CDR3 DNA reads TGCGCCAGCAGCCAATCTAGTTTACTGAACACTGAAGCTTTCTTT. It specifies CASSQSSLLNTEAFF.

J is TRBJ2-7 and V is TRBV7-8, with 7 bases fitting TRBD1. Germline loops: CDR1 SGHVS, CDR2 FQNEAQ. The CDR3 has 16 amino acids. With 5 bases clipped from V and 0 bases from J, the junction kept 10 bases outside the gene matches. The CDR3 DNA follows: TGTGCCAGCAGCCGGACGGGACAGCCGGGCTCCTACGAGCAGTACTTC. This gives the protein CASSRTGQPGSYEQYF.

This chain connects TRBV7-8 to TRBJ1-2; D is perhaps TRBD1 (6 bases). The V gene lost 0 bases and the J gene lost 6 bases, with 14 bases spanning the gap. CDR3 length: 15 amino acids. The V gene's germline CDR1 is SGHVS and CDR2 FQNEAQ. The CDR3 sequence: CASSLANSGVDGYTF. The DNA for the CDR3 is TGTGCCAGCAGCTTAGCGAATTCAGGGGTAGATGGCTACACCTTC.

The V call is TRBV19, the J call TRBJ1-3; no reliable D call. CDR1 and CDR2 from the germline V gene are LNHDA and SQIVND (reference sequence). The CDR3 runs to 17 residues. The ends were cut back, 1 base at V and 0 bases at J, with 13 bases in the middle. CDR3 in amino acids: CASSIGVSGLSGNTIYF. The DNA for the CDR3 is TGTGCCAGTAGTATAGGAGTTAGTGGACTCTCTGGAAACACCATATATTTT.

J is TRBJ1-1 and V is TRBV4-1; TRBD1 matches 9 bases. Germline CDR1 reads MGHRA; CDR2 reads YSYEKL. The CDR3 has 15 residues. J gave up 5 bases and V 3 bases, and 7 bases lay outside the gene matches. CDR3 nucleotide sequence: TGCGCCAGCAGCCAGGAGACAGGGGGTTGGACTGAAGCTTTCTTT. Translation: CASSQETGGWTEAFF.

The chain recombines TRBV4-2 with TRBJ2-2; D ambiguous. Trimming stripped 1 base from V and 6 bases from J, with 9 bases between. Germline CDR1 is LGHNA and CDR2 is YNFKEQ. The CDR3 extends over 14 amino acids. CDR3 sequence: CASSQVGWSGELFF. CDR3 nucleotides: TGTGCCAGCAGCCAAGTGGGGTGGTCCGGGGAGCTGTTTTTT.

This chain uses TRBV6-6 with TRBJ2-3; D unresolved. The CDR3 is made up of 11 amino acids. The germline V gene encodes CDR1 MNHNY and CDR2 SVGAGI (reference sequence). Trimming cost V 2 bases and J 7 bases, with 4 bases left between them. This CDR3 is CASSYSHTQYF. DNA for the CDR3: TGTGCCAGCAGTTACAGTCATACGCAGTATTTT.

The chain joins TRBV19 to TRBJ2-3; 10 bases are shared with TRBD1. CDR1 is LNHDA, CDR2 SQIVND, per germline (reference sequence). This CDR3 contains 14 residues. Trimming at V came to 8 bases and at J to 4 bases, leaving 6 bases not matched to a gene. CDR3 sequence: CASGTGAFSDTQYF. The DNA for the CDR3 is TGTGCCAGTGGGACAGGGGCATTTTCAGATACGCAGTATTTT.

V is TRBV10-3 and J is TRBJ1-1, with D uncertain. CDR3 length: 12 amino acids. Trimming took off 3 bases at V and 2 bases at J, with 4 bases between the two ends. Germline V lookup: CDR1 ENHRY, CDR2 SYGVKD. The CDR3 reads CAISEYNTEAFF. CDR3 nucleotide sequence: TGTGCCATCAGTGAATACAACACTGAAGCTTTCTTT.

This sequence joins TRBV14 and TRBJ1-2; D might be TRBD1 (5 bases). V shed 4 bases and J shed 8 bases, with 20 bases lying between them. This CDR3 has 15 amino acids. Per germline, CDR1 SGHDN and CDR2 FVKESK. Here the CDR3 DNA reads TGTGCCAGCAGCCTACATCCCCAGGGAGTATGGGGCTACACCTTC. This sequence encodes CASSLHPQGVWGYTF. The whole variable domain, remainder taken from reference TRBV14 and TRBJ1-2, is EAGVTQFPSHSVIEKGQTVTLRCDPISGHDNLYWYRRVMGKEIKFLLHFVKESKQDESGMPNNRFLAERTGGTYSTLKVQPAELEDSGVYFCASSLHPQGVWGYTFGSGTRLTVV.

The chain combines TRBV25-1 with TRBJ2-5; D unclear. Germline V gene sequence: CDR1 MGHDK, CDR2 SYGVNS. The CDR3 runs to 13 residues. The germline V and J ends were trimmed by 3 bases and 1 base, with 6 bases remaining between them. CDR3 sequence: CASSDSPQETQYF. The CDR3 DNA follows: TGTGCCAGCAGTGACAGCCCCCAAGAGACCCAGTACTTC. Full variable domain (outside the CDR3, taken from reference TRBV25-1 and TRBJ2-5): EADIYQTPRYLVIGTGKKITLECSQTMGHDKMYWYQQDPGMELHLIHYSYGVNSTEKGDLSSESTVSRIRTEHFPLTLESARPSHTSQYLCASSDSPQETQYFGPGTRLLVL.

This clone was seen a few times. The genes are TRBV6-1 and TRBJ2-5; 7 nucleotides line up with TRBD1. The germline V gene has CDR1 MNHNS and CDR2 SASEGT. Unmatched junction bases numbered 2, after V lost 4 bases and J lost 3 bases. The CDR3 contains 13 residues. The CDR3 reads CASSADREETQYF. The CDR3 nucleotides read TGTGCCAGCAGTGCAGACAGGGAAGAGACCCAGTACTTC.

The table lists this clone with a count of one. V is TRBV21-1 and J is TRBJ1-3; no check of the table's D call, TRBD1, against the DNA was made. TRBV21-1 is deemed a pseudogene. CDR3 length equals 17 residues. CDR3 in amino acids: CASSPYLTAVSGNTIYF. The CDR3 DNA reads as TGTGCCAGCAGCCCATACTTGACAGCCGTCTCTGGAAACACCATATATTTT.

CDR3 sequence (DNA): TGTGCCAGCAGCTTAGCGGGGGCTGGTGAAAAACTGTTTTTT. This translates into CASSLAGAGEKLFF. This chain uses TRBV7-2 with TRBJ1-4; the D gene is possibly TRBD1 (6 bases). The length of the CDR3 is 14 residues. Germline CDR1 and CDR2: SGHTA and FQGNSA. V gave up 0 bases and J gave up 7 bases, with 9 bases separating them.

J is TRBJ2-6 and V is TRBV5-6; 8 bases match TRBD1. J lost 3 bases, V lost 1 base, and 9 bases had no gene match. The germline CDR1 and CDR2 sequences are SGHDT and YYEEEE. The CDR3 contains 18 residues. The CDR3 loop reads CASSLLGQGAYGANVLTF. CDR3 nucleotides: TGTGCCAGCAGCTTGTTAGGGCAGGGGGCTTATGGGGCCAACGTCCTGACTTTC.

The chain uses TRBV5-1 and TRBJ2-7, with unresolved D. CDR1 is SGHRS and CDR2 is YFSETQ in the germline V gene. The length of the CDR3 is 14 residues. V was pared by 0 bases and J by 3 bases, with 10 bases between. The CDR3 bases are TGCGCCAGCAGCTTGGGCCTTTCAGGCTACGAGCAGTACTTC. Encoded protein: CASSLGLSGYEQYF.

This clone has a single count. The rearrangement joins TRBV7-2 to TRBJ2-3; 8 bases are a match to TRBD2. The V gene's germline CDR1 is SGHTA and CDR2 FQGNSA. The CDR3 totals 15 residues. Unmatched junction bases numbered 8, after V lost 5 bases and J lost 4 bases. The CDR3 reads CASSHTGGPPDTQYF. CDR3 nucleotide sequence: TGTGCCAGCAGCCATACGGGGGGGCCGCCAGATACGCAGTATTTT.

The chain combines TRBV2 with TRBJ1-1; a weak D match, TRBD1 (5 bases). Trimming cost V 4 bases and J 1 base, with 13 bases left between them. Germline values: CDR1 SNHLY, CDR2 FYNNEI. This CDR3 spans 15 amino acids. The CDR3 loop reads CASSAEQATNTEAFF. The CDR3 DNA reads TGTGCCAGCAGTGCTGAACAGGCGACGAACACTGAAGCTTTCTTT. The variable domain in full, completed from reference TRBV2 and TRBJ1-1, reads EPEVTQTPSHQVTQMGQEVILRCVPISNHLYFYWYRQILGQKVEFLVSFYNNEISEKSEIFDDQFSVERPDGSNFTLKIRSTKLEDSAMYFCASSAEQATNTEAFFGQGTRLTVV.